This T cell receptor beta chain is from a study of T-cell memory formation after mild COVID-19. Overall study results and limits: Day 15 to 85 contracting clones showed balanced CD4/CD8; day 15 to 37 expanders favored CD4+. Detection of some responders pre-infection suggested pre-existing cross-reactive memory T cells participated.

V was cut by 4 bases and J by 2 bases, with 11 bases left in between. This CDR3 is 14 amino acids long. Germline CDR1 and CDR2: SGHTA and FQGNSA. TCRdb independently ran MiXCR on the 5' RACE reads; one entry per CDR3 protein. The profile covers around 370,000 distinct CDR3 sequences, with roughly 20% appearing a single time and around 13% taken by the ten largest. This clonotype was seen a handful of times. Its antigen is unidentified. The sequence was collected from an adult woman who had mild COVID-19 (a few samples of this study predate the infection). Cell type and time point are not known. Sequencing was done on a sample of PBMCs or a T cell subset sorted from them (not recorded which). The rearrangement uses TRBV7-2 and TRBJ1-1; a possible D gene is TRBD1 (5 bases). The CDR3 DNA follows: TGTGCCAGCAGCTCCAGGGCAGGAAACACTGAAGCTTTCTTT. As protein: CASSSRAGNTEAFF.